The 10 T cell receptor beta chains given below trace back to one sample, sequenced in a study of OX40 agonist ivuxolimab in advanced cancers. Assay: immunoSEQ multiplex PCR; the TCRdb copy retains only in-frame clones and omits some. Among tens of thousands of clones, around 92% were seen once, and the ten largest hold 9% to 10%. The sample was CD4+ or CD8+ T cells sorted from blood, taken in a trial of the OX40 agonist ivuxolimab. The receptor set was obtained from an adult with an advanced solid tumor such as melanoma, head and neck, liver or kidney cancer.

This sequence joins TRBV19 and TRBJ2-2, with 10 bases fitting TRBD1. CDR3 length equals 14 residues. The trim removed 10 bases at V and 5 bases at J, leaving 7 bases unmatched. CDR1 is LNHDA, CDR2 SQIVND, per germline (reference sequence). The CDR3 protein is CATGWGQGTGELFF. The CDR3 nucleotides are TGTGCCACGGGGTGGGGACAGGGGACCGGGGAGCTGTTTTTT.

The chain uses TRBV4-1 and TRBJ1-6, with TRBD1 matching over 8 bases. Per the germline V gene, CDR1 is MGHRA and CDR2 is YSYEKL. Trimming cost V 4 bases and J 7 bases; bases outside gene matches: 6. CDR3 length equals 15 residues. The CDR3 DNA is TGCGCCAGCAGCCGGATACAGGGGGGGAATTCACCCCTCCACTTT. This encodes CASSRIQGGNSPLHF.

The chain employs TRBV5-1 and TRBJ1-3; 8 nucleotides agree with TRBD1. V was clipped by 3 bases and J by 0 bases; unmatched bases: 5. Germline V lookup: CDR1 SGHRS, CDR2 YFSETQ. The CDR3 has 16 amino acids. The CDR3 nucleotides read TGCGCCAGCAGCTGGCAGGGGGCAAACTCTGGAAACACCATATATTTT. This encodes CASSWQGANSGNTIYF.

The V and J genes are TRBV7-9 and TRBJ2-3; the D is unclear. The CDR3 is made up of 17 amino acids. Deletions cut 0 bases from V and 4 bases from J, with 17 bases between. CDR1 is SEHNR and CDR2 is FQNEAQ in the germline V gene (reference sequence). The CDR3 nucleotides are TGTGCCAGCAGCTTAGCAGGCACCCCAAGCGCTGCAGATACGCAGTATTTT. Protein: CASSLAGTPSAADTQYF.

V gene TRBV28 combines with J gene TRBJ1-2; 12 positions agree with TRBD1. CDR1 and CDR2 from the germline V gene are MDHEN and SYDVKM. The length of the CDR3 is 13 residues. Trimming at V came to 5 bases and at J to 9 bases, leaving 4 bases not matched to a gene. The DNA for the CDR3 is TGTGCCAGCAGTGGGGACAGGGGGCTAAGCTACACCTTC. Translated: CASSGDRGLSYTF.

This clone appeared a few times. For the CDR3, the DNA is TGTGCCAGCAGTGGACAGGCTAATTCACCCCTCCACTTT. It is translated as CASSGQANSPLHF. This chain links TRBV2 with TRBJ1-6; maybe TRBD1 (6 bases). This CDR3 is built from 13 residues. Germline V CDR1 and CDR2: SNHLY, FYNNEI. V dropped 4 bases and J dropped 6 bases, with 7 bases sitting between them.

This clone came up once. The chain links TRBV5-1 to TRBJ2-3; 11 bases fit TRBD2. CDR3 length: 21 residues. V was clipped by 4 bases and J by 0 bases; unmatched bases: 19. Germline V gene lookup returns CDR1 SGHRS and CDR2 YFSETQ. Written as DNA, the CDR3 is TGCGCCAGCAGCCCGCGGTGGGGGGCGTCGACTAGCGGGGTTAGCACAGATACGCAGTATTTT. Translated: CASSPRWGASTSGVSTDTQYF.

The chain uses TRBV18 and TRBJ2-7; weak D call: TRBD2 (6 bases). CDR1 and CDR2 from the germline V gene are KGHSH and LQKENI. The V end lost 1 base, the J end lost 3 bases, and 10 bases lay between the germline ends. CDR3 length: 14 amino acids. The CDR3 spells CASSPRGTDYEQYF. For the CDR3, the DNA is TGTGCCAGCTCACCACGCGGGACCGACTACGAGCAGTACTTC. Full variable domain (rest looked up from reference TRBV18 and TRBJ2-7): NAGVMQNPRHLVRRRGQEARLRCSPMKGHSHVYWYRQLPEEGLKFMVYLQKENIIDESGMPKERFSAEFPKEGPSILRIQQVVRGDSAAYFCASSPRGTDYEQYFGPGTRLTVT.

About this clone: The junction differs from germline at one of its ends, possibly a read error. The chain joins TRBV6-6 to TRBJ2-2, with TRBD2 as a possible D gene (6 bases). Germline loops: CDR1 MNHNY, CDR2 SVGAGI (reference sequence). The CDR3 consists of 12 residues. The CDR3 here is CASSPDGGKLFF. DNA of the CDR3: TGTGCCAGCAGCCCTGACGGCGGGAAGCTGTTTTTT.

The rearrangement uses TRBV11-2 and TRBJ1-5; possibly TRBD1 for D (5 bases). Germline V CDR1 and CDR2: SGHAT, FQNNGV. Trimming removed 2 bases from V and 7 bases from J, with 9 bases in between. The CDR3 consists of 13 residues. DNA for the CDR3: TGTGCCAGCAGCTTATCGGGGGACCAGCCCCAGCATTTT. Protein product: CASSLSGDQPQHF.